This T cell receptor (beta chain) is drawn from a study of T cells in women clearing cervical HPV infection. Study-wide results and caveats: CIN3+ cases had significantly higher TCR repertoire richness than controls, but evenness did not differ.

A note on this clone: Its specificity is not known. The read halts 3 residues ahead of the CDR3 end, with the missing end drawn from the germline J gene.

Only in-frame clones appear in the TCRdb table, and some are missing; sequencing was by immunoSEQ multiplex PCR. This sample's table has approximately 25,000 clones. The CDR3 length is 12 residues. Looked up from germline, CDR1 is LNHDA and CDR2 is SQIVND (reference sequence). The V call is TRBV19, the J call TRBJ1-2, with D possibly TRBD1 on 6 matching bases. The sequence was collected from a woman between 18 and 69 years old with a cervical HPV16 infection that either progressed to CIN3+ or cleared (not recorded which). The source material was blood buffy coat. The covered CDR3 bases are TGTGCCAGTAGTGGACAGAGAAACGAC. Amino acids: CASSGQRND. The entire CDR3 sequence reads CASSGQRNDYTF.